This section outlines one T cell receptor (beta chain) sequence together with its context. V was clipped by 5 bases and J by 0 bases, with 11 bases between them. Germline V gene data show CDR1 as SNHLY and CDR2 as FYNNEI. The CDR3 runs 16 residues. This entry is derived from a study of shared clonotypes between healthy human individuals. Assay used: immunoSEQ multiplex PCR; TCRdb lists only in-frame clones, some missing. The sample has millions of clones; over 85% are singletons. The chain recombines TRBV2 with TRBJ1-6; D is perhaps TRBD1 (5 bases). The sample comprised naive CD4+ T cells sorted from blood. Described subset: CD45RA+ positively selected. The clonotype comes from a man between 18 and 29 years old in good health. CDR3 region: CASSTRQSSYNSPLHF. The CDR3 DNA reads TGTGCCAGCAGTACCCGACAGAGCTCCTATAATTCACCCCTCCACTTT.